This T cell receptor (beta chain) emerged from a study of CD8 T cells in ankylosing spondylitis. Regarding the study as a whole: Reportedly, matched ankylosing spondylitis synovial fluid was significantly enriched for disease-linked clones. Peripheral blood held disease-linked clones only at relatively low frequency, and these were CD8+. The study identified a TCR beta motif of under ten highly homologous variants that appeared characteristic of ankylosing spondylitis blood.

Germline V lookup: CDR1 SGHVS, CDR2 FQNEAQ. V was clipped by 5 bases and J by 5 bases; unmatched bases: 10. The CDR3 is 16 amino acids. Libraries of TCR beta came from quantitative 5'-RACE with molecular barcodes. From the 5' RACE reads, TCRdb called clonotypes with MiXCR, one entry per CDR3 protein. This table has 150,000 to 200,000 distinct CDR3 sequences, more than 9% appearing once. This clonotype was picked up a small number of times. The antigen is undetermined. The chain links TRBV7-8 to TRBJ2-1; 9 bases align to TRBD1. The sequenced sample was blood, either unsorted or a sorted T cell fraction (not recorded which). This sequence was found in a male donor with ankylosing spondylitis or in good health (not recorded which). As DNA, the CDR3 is TGTGCCAGCAGCGGATACGGGACAGGGTTGAACAATGAGCAGTTCTTC. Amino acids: CASSGYGTGLNNEQFF. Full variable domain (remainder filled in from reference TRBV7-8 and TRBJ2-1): GAGVSQSPRYKVAKRGQDVALRCDPISGHVSLFWYQQALGQGPEFLTYFQNEAQLDKSGLPSDRFFAERPEGSVSTLKIQRTQQEDSAVYLCASSGYGTGLNNEQFFGPGTRLTVL.